This passage covers 29 T cell receptor beta chains from one sample sequenced in a study of blood T cells in healthy people across ages. A J-beta primer mix and a sample-barcoded 5' primer were used in a second PCR of roughly 7 to 12 cycles. MiXCR, applied by TCRdb to the 5' RACE reads, yields one record per CDR3 protein. The sample records fewer than 2,000,000 distinct CDR3 sequences, roughly 43% being singletons. The specimen sequenced was blood. All receptors come from a human donor in good health.

This chain joins TRBV7-3 and TRBJ2-1; 9 bases line up with TRBD2. The germline V gene encodes CDR1 SGHTA and CDR2 FQGTGA. The ends lost 1 base at V and 12 bases at J; junction bases unmatched: 10. The CDR3 runs to 15 residues. The CDR3 protein is CASSLSGGALGGQFF. For the CDR3, the DNA is TGTGCCAGCAGCTTAAGCGGGGGGGCCTTGGGTGGGCAGTTCTTC.

The V and J genes are TRBV9 and TRBJ2-1, with a weak D call TRBD1 (6 bases). V lost 0 bases and J 8 bases, leaving 12 bases between the germline ends. In germline, CDR1 is SGDLS, CDR2 YYNGEE. The CDR3 contains 14 residues. CDR3 DNA sequence: TGTGCCAGCAGCGTAGCTACAGGGTCCGATGAGCAGTTCTTC. It is translated as CASSVATGSDEQFF.

This clonotype came up a few times. The chain has TRBV7-7 and TRBJ2-3; TRBD1 might be the D (6 bases). The CDR3 is 14 residues long. Germline V gene data show CDR1 as SSHAT and CDR2 as FNYEAQ (reference sequence). Between the trimmed V and J ends, which lost 2 bases and 5 bases, there was a span of 11 bases. The CDR3 here is CASSLRTVQDTQYF. The CDR3 DNA follows: TGTGCCAGCAGCTTAAGGACAGTCCAAGATACGCAGTATTTT.

J is TRBJ2-3 and V is TRBV6-2 or TRBV6-3, with 9 bases lining up with TRBD2. The CDR3 length is 15 residues. The germline V gene has CDR1 MNHEY and CDR2 SVGEGT. J was trimmed by 5 bases and V by 6 bases; bases with no gene match: 9. The CDR3 sequence: CASRRASGALDTQYF. The CDR3 DNA is TGTGCCAGCAGACGGGCTAGCGGGGCCTTAGATACGCAGTATTTT.

This rearrangement joins TRBV5-1 to TRBJ2-7; the D call may be TRBD1 or TRBD2 (5 bases each). Trimming cost V 4 bases and J 4 bases, with 15 bases left between them. The CDR3 is 14 residues long. Germline CDR1 is SGHRS and CDR2 is YFSETQ. CDR3: CASSMGPPFYEQYF. Written as DNA, the CDR3 is TGCGCCAGCAGCATGGGACCACCTTTTTACGAGCAGTACTTC.

J is TRBJ2-7 and V is TRBV2; weak D call: TRBD1 (6 bases). This CDR3 is 14 amino acids long. Germline CDR1 is SNHLY and CDR2 is FYNNEI. Trimming stripped 3 bases from V and 0 bases from J, with 9 bases between. The CDR3 loop reads CASSDLDSSYEQYF. The CDR3 region has the DNA TGTGCCAGCAGTGATCTGGACAGCTCCTACGAGCAGTACTTC.

The CDR3 protein is CASGRTRGGGDEQYF. The CDR3 DNA is TGTGCCAGCGGCCGAACGCGGGGGGGCGGTGACGAGCAGTACTTC. The chain uses TRBV3-1 and TRBJ2-7; 9 nucleotides match TRBD2. Trimming at V came to 8 bases and at J to 5 bases, leaving 13 bases not matched to a gene. The CDR3 is 15 amino acids. Germline values: CDR1 LGHDT, CDR2 YNNKEL (reference sequence).

This clonotype was seen only once. The J gene is TRBJ2-1, the V gene TRBV7-2, with TRBD2 identical over 8 bases. From germline, CDR1 is SGHTA and CDR2 FQGNSA. The junction had 7 bases not matched to a gene; V was cut back by 1 base and J by 8 bases. The CDR3 sequence is 15 residues long. Here the CDR3 reads CASSLEGLASDEQFF. The CDR3 DNA is TGTGCCAGCAGCTTAGAAGGACTAGCTTCGGATGAGCAGTTCTTC.

The CDR3 sequence is CASSFTRGANSPLHF. In DNA form, the CDR3 reads TGTGCCAGCAGTTTCACGAGGGGCGCAAATTCACCCCTCCACTTT. This chain links TRBV27 with TRBJ1-6; D is possibly TRBD1 (5 bases). The ends were cut back, 3 bases at V and 7 bases at J, with 13 bases in the middle. The germline V gene has CDR1 MNHEY and CDR2 SMNVEV (reference sequence). This CDR3 is 15 amino acids long.

This chain joins TRBV6-7 and TRBJ2-1; 7 bases are a match to TRBD1. TRBV6-7 is reported as an ORF; its role is uncertain. Trimming took 2 bases from V and 4 from J; bases not matched to a gene: 8. This CDR3 comprises 16 residues. Here the CDR3 DNA reads TGTGCCAGCAGTTACCCGACAGGGTTTTCGTACAATGAGCAGTTCTTC. Its protein is CASSYPTGFSYNEQFF.

The J gene is TRBJ1-2, the V gene TRBV4-2; the D is unclear. In germline, CDR1 is LGHNA, CDR2 YNFKEQ. V dropped 4 bases and J dropped 1 base, with 19 bases sitting between them. The CDR3 extends over 17 amino acids. The CDR3 region is CASSPTKLGRSNYGYTF. The DNA of the CDR3 is TGTGCCAGCAGCCCAACGAAATTGGGCAGGAGTAACTATGGCTACACCTTC.

The chain employs TRBV3-1 and TRBJ1-2; unclear D gene. The CDR3 extends over 14 amino acids. V shed 1 base and J shed 8 bases, with 14 bases lying between them. Germline V gene data show CDR1 as LGHDT and CDR2 as YNNKEL (reference sequence). This CDR3 reads CASSQAPRAGGYTF. The CDR3 DNA follows: TGTGCCAGCAGCCAAGCCCCACGGGCGGGCGGCTACACCTTC.

This clonotype was seen only a few times. V is TRBV7-2 and J is TRBJ2-1; D may be TRBD1 (6 bases). V shed 6 bases and J shed 0 bases, with 12 bases lying between them. Per germline, CDR1 SGHTA and CDR2 FQGNSA. The CDR3 spans 15 residues. The CDR3, as DNA: TGTGCCAGCAGTCGGGACACCAACTCCTACAATGAGCAGTTCTTC. Translating it yields CASSRDTNSYNEQFF. Filled out from reference TRBV7-2 and TRBJ2-1, the complete variable domain reads GAGVSQSPSNKVTEKGKDVELRCDPISGHTALYWYRQSLGQGLEFLIYFQGNSAPDKSGLPSDRFSAERTGGSVSTLTIQRTQQEDSAVYLCASSRDTNSYNEQFFGPGTRLTVL.

The rearrangement joins TRBV6-5 to TRBJ1-1; the D gene is possibly TRBD1 (5 bases). Deletions cut 8 bases from V and 1 base from J, with 14 bases between. The CDR3 has 14 residues. Germline CDR1 and CDR2: MNHEY and SVGAGI. The CDR3 loop reads CASHRGDQNTEAFF. CDR3 nucleotides: TGTGCCAGCCATCGGGGGGACCAGAACACTGAAGCTTTCTTT.

V is TRBV7-2 and J is TRBJ1-2; weak D call: TRBD1 (6 bases). CDR3 size: 14 residues. Germline V gene sequence: CDR1 SGHTA, CDR2 FQGNSA. The ends were cut back, 4 bases at V and 7 bases at J, with 16 bases in the middle. The CDR3 region is CASSSLQGIGGYTF. DNA of the CDR3: TGTGCCAGCAGCTCTTTACAGGGTATAGGTGGCTACACCTTC. Based on the CDR3 plus reference TRBV7-2 and TRBJ1-2, the full variable domain is GAGVSQSPSNKVTEKGKDVELRCDPISGHTALYWYRQSLGQGLEFLIYFQGNSAPDKSGLPSDRFSAERTGGSVSTLTIQRTQQEDSAVYLCASSSLQGIGGYTFGSGTRLTVV.

A few counts support this clonotype. V is TRBV6-1 and J is TRBJ2-1; 8 nucleotides agree with TRBD2. This CDR3 has 14 amino acids. The V gene's germline CDR1 is MNHNS and CDR2 SASEGT. With 8 bases clipped from V and 6 bases from J, the junction kept 9 bases outside the gene matches. CDR3 nucleotide sequence: TGTGCCAGCGGGCCCGGGACTAGGTCCAATGAGCAGTTCTTC. This encodes CASGPGTRSNEQFF.

V gene TRBV10-1 combines with J gene TRBJ1-5, with D possibly being TRBD1 (6 bases). Germline V gene sequence: CDR1 WNHNN, CDR2 SYGVQD (reference sequence). The CDR3 spans 12 residues. CDR3 DNA sequence: TGCGCTACGGAGGACAGATATCAGCCCCAGCATTTT. Protein sequence: CATEDRYQPQHF.

This clonotype was detected only a few times. The V call is TRBV6-5, the J call TRBJ2-1, with 9 bases identical to TRBD1. This CDR3 is built from 14 residues. From germline, CDR1 is MNHEY and CDR2 SVGAGI. V dropped 2 bases and J dropped 8; count of bases not matched to a gene: 4. CDR3 loop: CASSYGGQGYEQFF. CDR3 DNA: TGTGCCAGCAGTTACGGGGGACAGGGCTATGAGCAGTTCTTC.

The rearrangement uses TRBV29-1 and TRBJ1-2; perhaps TRBD1 as D (6 bases). Germline loops: CDR1 SQVTM, CDR2 ANQGSEA. CDR3 length: 12 amino acids. V lost 7 bases and J 8 bases, leaving 17 bases between the germline ends. This CDR3 reads CSGSKGDLGYTF. The DNA for the CDR3 is TGCAGCGGTTCGAAGGGGGACCTCGGCTACACCTTC.

This clonotype was found a few times. The V call is TRBV12-3 or TRBV12-4, the J call TRBJ2-6; 8 positions match TRBD1. The J segment lost 15 bases and the V segment lost 7 bases, leaving 5 bases of the junction unmatched. This CDR3 is built from 11 residues. CDR3 in amino acids: CASTPGTGLTF. The CDR3, as DNA: TGTGCCAGCACCCCGGGGACAGGCCTGACTTTC.

The chain couples TRBV12-3 or TRBV12-4 to TRBJ1-5; unclear D gene. The CDR3 covers 12 residues. Trimming cost V 3 bases and J 5 bases, with 5 bases left between them. This chain's CDR3 is CASSLPYQPQHF. The CDR3, as DNA: TGTGCCAGCAGTTTGCCGTATCAGCCCCAGCATTTT.

This clonotype was seen a handful of times. The J gene is TRBJ2-5, the V gene TRBV7-2; possible D gene TRBD2, 7 bases. Trimming removed 5 bases from V and 7 bases from J, with 17 bases in between. CDR1 SGHTA and CDR2 FQGNSA come from the germline V gene. The CDR3 runs to 14 residues. CDR3 protein: CASSHPGGQRTQYF. DNA of the CDR3: TGTGCCAGCAGCCACCCGGGGGGCCAACGGACCCAGTACTTC. The full variable domain, with the rest looked up from reference TRBV7-2 and TRBJ2-5, is GAGVSQSPSNKVTEKGKDVELRCDPISGHTALYWYRQSLGQGLEFLIYFQGNSAPDKSGLPSDRFSAERTGGSVSTLTIQRTQQEDSAVYLCASSHPGGQRTQYFGPGTRLLVL.

The chain has TRBV6-6 and TRBJ1-2, with D unresolved. V lost 3 bases to trimming and J lost 8 bases, with 16 bases between them. This CDR3 has 14 amino acids. Germline V lookup: CDR1 MNHNY, CDR2 SVGAGI (reference sequence). The CDR3 DNA follows: TGTGCCAGCAGTTATTTCGGGCCCAAAGGAGGCTACACCTTC. It yields the protein CASSYFGPKGGYTF.

This clonotype was seen more than once but under ten times. Sequence at one end of the junction differs from germline and may be a read error. This chain uses TRBV20-1 with TRBJ2-7; tentative D call: TRBD1 (6 bases). The CDR3 contains 13 residues. In germline, CDR1 is DFQATT, CDR2 SNEGSKA (reference sequence). The CDR3 reads CGAHNTGKYEQYF. CDR3 bases: TGCGGTGCGCACAATACAGGGAAGTACGAGCAGTACTTC.

This clonotype was counted between two and nine times. V and J are TRBV7-3 and TRBJ1-2, with 8 bases aligning to TRBD1. J was trimmed by 5 bases and V by 3 bases; bases with no gene match: 11. From germline, CDR1 is SGHTA and CDR2 FQGTGA. The CDR3 has 16 residues. Here the CDR3 reads CASSFRDRRVGYGYTF. CDR3 DNA sequence: TGTGCCAGCAGCTTCCGGGACAGGAGGGTTGGGTATGGCTACACCTTC. Combining the CDR3 with reference TRBV7-3 and TRBJ1-2 gives the whole variable domain GAGVSQTPSNKVTEKGKYVELRCDPISGHTALYWYRQSLGQGPEFLIYFQGTGAADDSGLPNDRFFAVRPEGSVSTLKIQRTERGDSAVYLCASSFRDRRVGYGYTFGSGTRLTVV.

The chain joins TRBV14 to TRBJ1-1, with D possibly TRBD1 on 6 matching bases. The ends were cut back, 3 bases at V and 1 base at J, with 12 bases in the middle. Germline lookup yields CDR1 SGHDN and CDR2 FVKESK. This CDR3 contains 15 residues. The CDR3 sequence is CASSHMAGANTEAFF. The CDR3 DNA is TGTGCCAGCAGCCACATGGCAGGGGCGAACACTGAAGCTTTCTTT.

The V gene is TRBV6-2 or TRBV6-3, the J gene TRBJ2-5; D may match TRBD1 or TRBD2 (5 bases each). Germline lookup yields CDR1 MNHEY and CDR2 SVGEGT. This CDR3 contains 18 residues. V gave up 0 bases and J gave up 2 bases, with 19 bases separating them. This chain's CDR3 is CASSYSGTPVGNQETQYF. CDR3 nucleotides: TGTGCCAGCAGTTACTCAGGGACCCCGGTGGGCAATCAAGAGACCCAGTACTTC.

This sequence joins TRBV20-1 and TRBJ1-5; D uncertain. The CDR3 totals 14 residues. Per the germline V gene, CDR1 is DFQATT and CDR2 is SNEGSKA (reference sequence). The V gene lost 5 bases and the J gene lost 5 bases, with 16 bases spanning the gap. Here the CDR3 reads CSADPGSLDQPQHF. The CDR3 nucleotides read TGCAGTGCTGACCCGGGCTCTCTCGATCAGCCCCAGCATTTT.

In its sample, this clonotype was seen a few times. This rearrangement joins TRBV11-1 to TRBJ1-6, with D possibly being TRBD1 (5 bases). V shed 5 bases and J shed 10 bases, with 18 bases lying between them. This CDR3 spans 15 amino acids. The germline gives CDR1 SGHAT, CDR2 FQDESV (reference sequence). The CDR3 region is CASSPGTSGRSPLHF. DNA for the CDR3: TGTGCCAGCAGCCCCGGGACTTCCGGGAGGTCACCCCTCCACTTT.